This TCR beta chain was documented in a study of T cell clonality in common variable immunodeficiency. Here immunoSEQ multiplex PCR was the method, and the copy in TCRdb shows in-frame clones only, minus some. The sample was found to contain around 16,000 clones, and every one recurs. This clone was seen a few times. What it binds is unknown. The observed sequence ends 3 residues before the CDR3 terminus, with the missing tail filled in from the germline J gene. Most patients and controls had Caucasian heritage. Study findings and constraints: Fewer deletions and N-nucleotide insertions were reportedly seen in common variable immunodeficiency TCR beta sequences.

V dropped 6 bases and J dropped 2; count of bases not matched to a gene: 3. Germline V gene data show CDR1 as SGHTA and CDR2 as FQGNSA. The CDR3 runs to 14 residues. The V call is TRBV7-2, the J call TRBJ1-4, with TRBD1 matching over 7 bases. The sequenced sample consisted of peripheral blood mononuclear cells. The TCR originated in a human donor with common variable immunodeficiency. The sequenced part of the CDR3 DNA is TGTGCCAGCAGTCAGACAGGGACTAATGAAAAA. It specifies CASSQTGTNEK. The full CDR3 protein reads CASSQTGTNEKLFF.